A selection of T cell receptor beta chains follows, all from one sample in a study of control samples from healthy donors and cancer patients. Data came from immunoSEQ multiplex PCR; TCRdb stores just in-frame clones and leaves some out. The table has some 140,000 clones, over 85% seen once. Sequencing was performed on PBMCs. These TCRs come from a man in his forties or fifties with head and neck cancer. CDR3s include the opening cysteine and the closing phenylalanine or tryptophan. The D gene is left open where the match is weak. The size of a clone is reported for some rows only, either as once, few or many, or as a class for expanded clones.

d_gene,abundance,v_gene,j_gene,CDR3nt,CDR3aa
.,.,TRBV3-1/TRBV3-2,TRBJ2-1,TGTGCCAGCAGCCGGGAGGTAGCCTGGGAGCAGTTCTTC,CASSREVAWEQFF
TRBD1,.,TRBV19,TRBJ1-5,TGTGCCAGTAGTAAGTCGGACAGGGGTGTCATCAGGAATCAGCCCCAGCATTTT,CASSKSDRGVIRNQPQHF
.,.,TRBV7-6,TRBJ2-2,TGTGCCAGCAGCCAAACCGTTTCCGGGACCGGGGAGCTGTTTTTT,CASSQTVSGTGELFF
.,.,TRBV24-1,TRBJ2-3,TGTGCCACCAGTTTCGGCCTTTCTGCAGATACGCAGTATTTT,CATSFGLSADTQYF
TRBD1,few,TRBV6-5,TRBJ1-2,TGTGCCAGCGATGGTCGGGACAGCTATGGCTACACCTTC,CASDGRDSYGYTF
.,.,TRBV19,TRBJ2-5,TGTGCCAGTAGGACGGTCGGCAGATCACAAGAGACCCAGTACTTC,CASRTVGRSQETQYF
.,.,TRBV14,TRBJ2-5,TGTGCCAGCAGCCAAGCCCCCCCACAAGAGACCCAGTACTTC,CASSQAPPQETQYF
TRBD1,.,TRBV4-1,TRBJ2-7,TGCGCCAGCAGCCCAGAGGGACAGGGCGCCTACGAGCAGTACTTC,CASSPEGQGAYEQYF
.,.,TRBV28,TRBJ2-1,TGTGCCAGCAACGGAGCAGGGTGGGGTGAGCAGTTCTTC,CASNGAGWGEQFF
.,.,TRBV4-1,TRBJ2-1,TGCGCCAGCAGTCGAAGGTTAGCCCAAGGAAATGAGCAGTTCTTC,CASSRRLAQGNEQFF
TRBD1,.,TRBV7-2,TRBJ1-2,TGTGCCAGCAGCTCCCAGGGGGGAGGGTCCTTCTATGGCTACACCTTC,CASSSQGGGSFYGYTF
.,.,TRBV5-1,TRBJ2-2,TGCGCCAGCAGCCCGGGAGTAGGGAATGTATTCGGGGAGCTGTTTTTT,CASSPGVGNVFGELFF
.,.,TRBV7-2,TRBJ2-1,TGTGCCAGCAGCTTAGTTCGGGGCAGGGGCGGCGGTGAGCAGTTCTTC,CASSLVRGRGGGEQFF
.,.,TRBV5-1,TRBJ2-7,TGCGCCAGCAGCTCGACCGGGACAAGTTACGAGCAGTACTTC,CASSSTGTSYEQYF
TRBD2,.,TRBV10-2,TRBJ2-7,TGCGCCAGCGGAGGACTAGCGGCTTACGAGCAGTACTTC,CASGGLAAYEQYF
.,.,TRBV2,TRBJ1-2,TGTGCCAGCAGTGAGCAGGGATTCGACGGCTACACCTTC,CASSEQGFDGYTF
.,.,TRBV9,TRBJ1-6,TGTGCCAGCAGCCCCGCGGGGGCCACAAATTCACCCCTCCACTTT,CASSPAGATNSPLHF
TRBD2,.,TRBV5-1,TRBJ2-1,TGCGCCAGCAGCGGCACTAGCGGGGGGGCCGATGAGCAGTTCTTC,CASSGTSGGADEQFF
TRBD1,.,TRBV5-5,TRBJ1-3,TGTGCCAGCAGGTTTACAGGGGAATCTGGAAACACCATATATTTT,CASRFTGESGNTIYF
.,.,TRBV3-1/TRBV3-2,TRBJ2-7,TGTGCCAGCAGCCAAGAAGCAGGGGCCCCGAGCGAGCAGTACTTC,CASSQEAGAPSEQYF
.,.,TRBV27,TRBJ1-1,TGTGCCAGCAGTTTGTTTGGGGGGCAGAACACTGAAGCTTTCTTT,CASSLFGGQNTEAFF
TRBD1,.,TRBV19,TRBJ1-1,TGTGCCAGTATGAGGACAGGGGGCAAGGGCACTGAAGCTTTCTTT,CASMRTGGKGTEAFF
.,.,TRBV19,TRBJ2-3,TGTGCCAGTAGTATCGAGATCACAGATACGCAGTATTTT,CASSIEITDTQYF
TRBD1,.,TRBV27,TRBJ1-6,TGTGCCAGCAGCGGGACAGGGAGGGCACCCCTCCACTTT,CASSGTGRAPLHF
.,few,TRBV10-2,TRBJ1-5,TGCGCCAGCAGTGAGTCGAAGATGAACAATCAGCCCCAGCATTTT,CASSESKMNNQPQHF
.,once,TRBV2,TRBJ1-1,TGTGCCAGCAGTGCATGGATGAACACTGAGGCTTTCTTT,CASSAWMNTEAFF
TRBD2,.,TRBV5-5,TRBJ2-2,TGTGCCAGCAGCCTCGGACTAGCGGGAGGTTGGACCGGGGAGCTGTTTTTT,CASSLGLAGGWTGELFF
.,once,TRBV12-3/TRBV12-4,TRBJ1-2,TGTGCCAGCAGTTTCGAGGGGTACTATGGCTACACCTTC,CASSFEGYYGYTF
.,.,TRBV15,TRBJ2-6,TGTGCCACCAGCTACGGGAGCCCTGGGGCCAACGTCCTGACTTTC,CATSYGSPGANVLTF
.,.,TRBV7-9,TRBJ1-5,TGTGCCAGCAGCTTAGATCAGGGAGGCCAGCCCCAGCATTTT,CASSLDQGGQPQHF
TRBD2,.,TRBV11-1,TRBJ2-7,TGTGCCAGCAAGGGCCGGGGGGTCCTGGGCTCCTACGAGCAGTACTTC,CASKGRGVLGSYEQYF
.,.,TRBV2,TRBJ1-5,TGTGCCAGCAGTCAATCCGTAGGGTATCCCAATCAGCCCCAGCATTTT,CASSQSVGYPNQPQHF
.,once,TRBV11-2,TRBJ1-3,TGTGCCAGCTATAAACAGGGAAACACCATATATTTT,CASYKQGNTIYF
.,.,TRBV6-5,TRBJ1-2,TGTGCCAGCAGTTACTCGAGTTCAGCTTATGGCTACACCTTC,CASSYSSSAYGYTF
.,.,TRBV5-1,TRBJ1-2,TGCGCCAGCAGCAGACATAACTATGGCTACACCTTC,CASSRHNYGYTF
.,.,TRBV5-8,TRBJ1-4,TGTGCCAGCAGCCCTTACTCGGGAAAACTGTTTTTT,CASSPYSGKLFF
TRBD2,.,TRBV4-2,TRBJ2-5,TGTGCCAGCAGCCAAGTTCCTAGCGGGAGGTCTTGGGAGACCCAGTACTTC,CASSQVPSGRSWETQYF
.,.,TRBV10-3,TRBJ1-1,TGTGCCATCAGTGAGGCGCAGGATAACACTGAAGCTTTCTTT,CAISEAQDNTEAFF
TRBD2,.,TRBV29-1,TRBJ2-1,TGCAGCGGCCTAGCGGGAGGATCCTCCTACAATGAGCAGTTCTTC,CSGLAGGSSYNEQFF
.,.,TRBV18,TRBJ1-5,TGTGCCAGCTCACCTTCCGCCAGGGTAGGTCAGCCCCAGCATTTT,CASSPSARVGQPQHF
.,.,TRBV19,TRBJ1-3,TGTGCCAGTAGTAGGGGACAAGGAAAGGACACCATATATTTT,CASSRGQGKDTIYF
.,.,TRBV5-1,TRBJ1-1,TGCGCCAGCAGCTATAGGGAAAGTCGGTCTGAAGCTTTCTTT,CASSYRESRSEAFF
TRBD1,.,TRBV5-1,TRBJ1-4,TGCGCCAGCAGCTCCGGACAGGGTAGAGATGAAAAACTGTTTTTT,CASSSGQGRDEKLFF
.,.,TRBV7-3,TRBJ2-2,TGTGCCAGCAGCCGAACGATGGGGGCCGCCGGGGAGCTGTTTTTT,CASSRTMGAAGELFF
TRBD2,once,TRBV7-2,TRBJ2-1,TGTGCCAGCAGCTCGGCGGGGGGGCGGTTTAGTGAGCAGTTCTTC,CASSSAGGRFSEQFF
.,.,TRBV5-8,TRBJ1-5,TGTGCCAGCAGCTCTAGATGGGGGATCAATCAGCCCCAGCATTTT,CASSSRWGINQPQHF
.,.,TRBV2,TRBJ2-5,TGTGCCAGCGGGAGGCGAGAGACCCAGTACTTC,CASGRRETQYF
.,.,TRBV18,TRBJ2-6,TGTGCCAGCCTGACAGGGACTAGCTCTGGGGCCAACGTCCTGACTTTC,CASLTGTSSGANVLTF
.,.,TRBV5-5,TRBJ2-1,TGTGCCAGCAGCCGTTTAGCGGAGCGCTCCTACAATGAGCAGTTCTTC,CASSRLAERSYNEQFF
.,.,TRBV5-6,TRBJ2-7,TGTGCCAGCAGCTCCTCCTACGAGCAGTACTTC,CASSSSYEQYF
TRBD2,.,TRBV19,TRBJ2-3,TGTGCCAGTAGTATTAGCGGGGCCACAGATACGCAGTATTTT,CASSISGATDTQYF
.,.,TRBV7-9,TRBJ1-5,TGTGCCAGCAGCTCTGAACCGGGATATCAGCCCCAGCATTTT,CASSSEPGYQPQHF
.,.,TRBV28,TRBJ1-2,TGTGCCAGCAGTTCCACACAGGGAAGTGGCTACACCTTC,CASSSTQGSGYTF
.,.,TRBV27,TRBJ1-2,TGTGCCAGCAGATCGACAGATCCACGTGGCTACACCTTC,CASRSTDPRGYTF
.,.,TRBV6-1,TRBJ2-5,TGTGCCAGCAGTGAAGCGGGAGGAGAGACCCAGTACTTC,CASSEAGGETQYF
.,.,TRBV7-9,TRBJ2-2,TGTGCCAGCAGCTTAGGCCTCACGGGGGCAGATCTAACCGGGGAGCTGTTTTTT,CASSLGLTGADLTGELFF